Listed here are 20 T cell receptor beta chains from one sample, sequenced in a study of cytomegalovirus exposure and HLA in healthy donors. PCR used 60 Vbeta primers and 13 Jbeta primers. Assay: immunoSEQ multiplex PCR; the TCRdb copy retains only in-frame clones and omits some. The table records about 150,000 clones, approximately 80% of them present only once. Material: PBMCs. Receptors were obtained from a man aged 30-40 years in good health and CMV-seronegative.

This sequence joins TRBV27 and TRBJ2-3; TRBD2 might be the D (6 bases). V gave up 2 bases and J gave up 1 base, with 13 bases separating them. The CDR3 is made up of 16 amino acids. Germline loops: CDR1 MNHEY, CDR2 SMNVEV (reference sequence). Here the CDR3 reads CASSLSNWGGTDTQYF. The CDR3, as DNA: TGTGCCAGCAGTTTAAGTAACTGGGGGGGCACAGATACGCAGTATTTT.

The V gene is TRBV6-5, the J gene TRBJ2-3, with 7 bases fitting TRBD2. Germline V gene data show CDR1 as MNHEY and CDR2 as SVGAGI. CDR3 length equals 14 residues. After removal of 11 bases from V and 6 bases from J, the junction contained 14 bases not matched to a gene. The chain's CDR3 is CASTEAGVYDTQYF. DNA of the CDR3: TGTGCCTCCACGGAGGCGGGAGTTTATGATACGCAGTATTTT.

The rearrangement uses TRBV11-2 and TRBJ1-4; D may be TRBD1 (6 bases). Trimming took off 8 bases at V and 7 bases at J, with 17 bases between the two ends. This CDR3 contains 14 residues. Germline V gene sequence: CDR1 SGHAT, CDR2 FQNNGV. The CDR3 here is CASGQGHRGEKLFF. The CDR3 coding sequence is TGTGCCAGCGGTCAGGGGCATAGGGGTGAAAAACTGTTTTTT.

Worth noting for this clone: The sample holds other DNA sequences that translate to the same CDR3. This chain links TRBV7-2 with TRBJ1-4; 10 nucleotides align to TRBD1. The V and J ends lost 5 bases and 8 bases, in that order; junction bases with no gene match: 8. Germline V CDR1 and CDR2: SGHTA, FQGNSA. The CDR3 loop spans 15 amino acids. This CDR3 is CASSLGQGIGEKLFF. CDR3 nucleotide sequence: TGTGCCAGCAGCCTGGGACAGGGGATAGGAGAAAAACTGTTTTTT.

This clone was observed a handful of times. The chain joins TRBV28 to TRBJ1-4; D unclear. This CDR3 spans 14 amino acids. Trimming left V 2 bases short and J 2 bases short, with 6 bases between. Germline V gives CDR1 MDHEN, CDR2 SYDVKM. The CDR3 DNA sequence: TGTGCCAGCAGTTTACCTACCACTAATGAAAAACTGTTTTTT. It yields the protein CASSLPTTNEKLFF.

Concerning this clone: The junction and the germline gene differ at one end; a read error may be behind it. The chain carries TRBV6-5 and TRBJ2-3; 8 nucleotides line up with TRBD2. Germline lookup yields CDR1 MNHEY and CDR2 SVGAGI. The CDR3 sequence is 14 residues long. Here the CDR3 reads CASTLAASTGTQYF. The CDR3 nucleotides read TGTGCCAGCACACTAGCGGCTAGCACAGGTACGCAGTATTTT.

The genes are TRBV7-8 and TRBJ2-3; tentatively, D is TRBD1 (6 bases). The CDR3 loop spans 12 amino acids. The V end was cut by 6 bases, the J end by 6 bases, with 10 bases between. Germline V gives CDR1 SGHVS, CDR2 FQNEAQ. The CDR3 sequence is CASRPTGDTQYF. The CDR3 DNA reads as TGTGCCAGCAGACCTACAGGGGATACGCAGTATTTT. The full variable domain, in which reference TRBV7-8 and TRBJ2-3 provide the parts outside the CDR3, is GAGVSQSPRYKVAKRGQDVALRCDPISGHVSLFWYQQALGQGPEFLTYFQNEAQLDKSGLPSDRFFAERPEGSVSTLKIQRTQQEDSAVYLCASRPTGDTQYFGPGTRLTVL.

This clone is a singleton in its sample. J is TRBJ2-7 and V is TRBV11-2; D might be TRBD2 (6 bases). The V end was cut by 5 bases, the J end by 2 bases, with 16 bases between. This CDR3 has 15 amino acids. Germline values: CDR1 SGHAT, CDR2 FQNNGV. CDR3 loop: CASSLWTKRTYEQYF. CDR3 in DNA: TGTGCCAGCAGCCTCTGGACTAAGCGCACCTACGAGCAGTACTTC.

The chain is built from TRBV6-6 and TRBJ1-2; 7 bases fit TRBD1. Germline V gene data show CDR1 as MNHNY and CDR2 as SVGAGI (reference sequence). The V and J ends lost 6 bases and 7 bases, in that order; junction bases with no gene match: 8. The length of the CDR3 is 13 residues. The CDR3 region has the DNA TGTGCCAGCAGCGAACAGGGGTTGGTTGGCTACACCTTC. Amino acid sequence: CASSEQGLVGYTF.

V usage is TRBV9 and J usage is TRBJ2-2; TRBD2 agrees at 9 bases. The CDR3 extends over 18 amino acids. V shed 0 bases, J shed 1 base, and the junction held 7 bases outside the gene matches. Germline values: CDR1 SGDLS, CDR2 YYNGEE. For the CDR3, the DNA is TGTGCCAGCAGCGTAGGTCGCGGGGGGGGGCGGAACACCGGGGAGCTGTTTTTT. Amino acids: CASSVGRGGGRNTGELFF.

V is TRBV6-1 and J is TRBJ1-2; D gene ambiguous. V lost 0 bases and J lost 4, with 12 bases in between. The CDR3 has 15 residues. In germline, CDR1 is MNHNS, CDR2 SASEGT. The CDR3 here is CASSEASLSLYGYTF. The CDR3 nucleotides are TGTGCCAGCAGTGAAGCGTCCCTCTCTCTCTATGGCTACACCTTC.

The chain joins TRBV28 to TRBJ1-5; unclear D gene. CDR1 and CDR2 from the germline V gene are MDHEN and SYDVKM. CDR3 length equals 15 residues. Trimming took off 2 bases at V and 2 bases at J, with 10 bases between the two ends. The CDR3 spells CASSLGRRGNQPQHF. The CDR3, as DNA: TGTGCCAGCAGTTTAGGACGGAGGGGCAATCAGCCCCAGCATTTT.

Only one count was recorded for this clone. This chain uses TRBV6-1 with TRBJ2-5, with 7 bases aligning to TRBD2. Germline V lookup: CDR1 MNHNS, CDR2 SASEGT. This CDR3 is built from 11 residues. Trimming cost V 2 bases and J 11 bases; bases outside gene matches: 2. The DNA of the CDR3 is TGTGCCAGCAGTGAATCGCGGGAGCAGTACTTC. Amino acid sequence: CASSESREQYF.

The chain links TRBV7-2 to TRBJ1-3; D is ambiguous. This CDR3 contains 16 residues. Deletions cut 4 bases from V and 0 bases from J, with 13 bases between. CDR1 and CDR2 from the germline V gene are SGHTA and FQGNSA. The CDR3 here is CASSYAPWSSGNTIYF. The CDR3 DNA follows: TGTGCCAGCAGCTACGCACCTTGGAGCTCTGGAAACACCATATATTTT.

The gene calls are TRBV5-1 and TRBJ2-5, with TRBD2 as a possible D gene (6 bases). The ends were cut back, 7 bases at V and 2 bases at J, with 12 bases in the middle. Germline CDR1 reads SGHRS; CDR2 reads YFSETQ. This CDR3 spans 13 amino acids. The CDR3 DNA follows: TGCGCCAGCGGCACGGGACTGCAAGAGACCCAGTACTTC. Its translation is CASGTGLQETQYF. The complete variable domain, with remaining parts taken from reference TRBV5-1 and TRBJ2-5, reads KAGVTQTPRYLIKTRGQQVTLSCSPISGHRSVSWYQQTPGQGLQFLFEYFSETQRNKGNFPGRFSGRQFSNSRSEMNVSTLELGDSALYLCASGTGLQETQYFGPGTRLLVL.

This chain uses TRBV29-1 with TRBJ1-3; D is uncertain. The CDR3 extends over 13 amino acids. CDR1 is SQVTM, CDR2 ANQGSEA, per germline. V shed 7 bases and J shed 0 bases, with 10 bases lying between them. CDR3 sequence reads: CSAVLFSGNTIYF. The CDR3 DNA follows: TGCAGCGCCGTACTGTTCTCTGGAAACACCATATATTTT.

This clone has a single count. CDR3 in DNA: TGCGCCAGCAGCAAGGCCGGGACTGAAGTCTACAATGAGCAGTTCTTC. Protein sequence: CASSKAGTEVYNEQFF. The gene calls are TRBV5-1 and TRBJ2-1; possibly TRBD2 for D (6 bases). The V gene's germline CDR1 is SGHRS and CDR2 YFSETQ. The CDR3 is made up of 16 amino acids. V gave up 4 bases and J gave up 3 bases, with 17 bases separating them. The full variable domain, completed using reference TRBV5-1 and TRBJ2-1, is KAGVTQTPRYLIKTRGQQVTLSCSPISGHRSVSWYQQTPGQGLQFLFEYFSETQRNKGNFPGRFSGRQFSNSRSEMNVSTLELGDSALYLCASSKAGTEVYNEQFFGPGTRLTVL.

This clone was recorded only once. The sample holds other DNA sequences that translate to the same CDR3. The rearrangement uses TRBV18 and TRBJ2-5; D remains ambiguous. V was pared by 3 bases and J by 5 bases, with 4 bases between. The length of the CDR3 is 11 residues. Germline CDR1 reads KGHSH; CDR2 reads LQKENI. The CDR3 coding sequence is TGTGCCAGCTCACCGAGGGAGACCCAGTACTTC. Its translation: CASSPRETQYF.

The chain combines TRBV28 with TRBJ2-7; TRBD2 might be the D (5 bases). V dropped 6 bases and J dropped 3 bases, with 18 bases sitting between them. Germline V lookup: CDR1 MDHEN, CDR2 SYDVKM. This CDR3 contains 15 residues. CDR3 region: CASSRSTSDYYEQYF. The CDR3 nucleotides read TGTGCCAGCAGCCGAAGTACCTCTGACTACTACGAGCAGTACTTC.

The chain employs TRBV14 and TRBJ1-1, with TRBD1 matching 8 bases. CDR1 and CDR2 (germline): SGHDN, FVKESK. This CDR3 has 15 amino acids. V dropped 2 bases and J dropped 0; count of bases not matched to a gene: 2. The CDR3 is CASSQQGALNTEAFF. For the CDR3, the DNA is TGTGCCAGCAGCCAACAGGGGGCCTTGAACACTGAAGCTTTCTTT.